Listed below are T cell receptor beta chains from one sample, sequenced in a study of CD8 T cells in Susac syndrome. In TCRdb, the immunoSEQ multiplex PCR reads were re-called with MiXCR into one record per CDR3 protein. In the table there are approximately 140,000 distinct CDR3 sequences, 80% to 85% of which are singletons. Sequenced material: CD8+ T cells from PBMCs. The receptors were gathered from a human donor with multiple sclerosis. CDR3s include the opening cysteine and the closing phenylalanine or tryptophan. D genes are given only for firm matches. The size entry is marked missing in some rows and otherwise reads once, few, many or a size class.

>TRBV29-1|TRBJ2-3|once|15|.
TGCAGCGTTGAAGATTCAGGGTTTAGCACAGATACGCAGTATTTT
CSVEDSGFSTDTQYF
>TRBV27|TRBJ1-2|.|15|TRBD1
TGTGCCAGCAGAATCCAGGGGGTAACACCCTATGGCTACACCTTC
CASRIQGVTPYGYTF
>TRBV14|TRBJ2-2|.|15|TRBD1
TGTGCCAGCAGCCGAGGGACAGGGGACACCGGGGAGCTGTTTTTT
CASSRGTGDTGELFF
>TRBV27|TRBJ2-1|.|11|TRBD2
TGTGCCAGCAGTCGGGGGGTTGAGCAGTTCTTC
CASSRGVEQFF
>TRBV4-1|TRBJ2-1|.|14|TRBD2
TGCGCCAGCAGCCAAATAACTAGCGGTGATGAGCAGTTCTTC
CASSQITSGDEQFF
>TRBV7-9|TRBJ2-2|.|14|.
TGTGCCAGCAGCTTAAAATTATCCCCCGGGGAGCTGTTTTTT
CASSLKLSPGELFF
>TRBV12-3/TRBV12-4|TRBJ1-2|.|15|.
TGTGCCAGCAGTTCCCTCGGGCAGGCCTACTATGGCTACACCTTC
CASSSLGQAYYGYTF
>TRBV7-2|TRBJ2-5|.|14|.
TGTGCCAGCCTTGGAGGACTGCTACAAGAGACCCAGTACTTC
CASLGGLLQETQYF
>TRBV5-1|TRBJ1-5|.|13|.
TGCGCCATTCAGGAGTATAGCAATCAGCCCCAGCATTTT
CAIQEYSNQPQHF
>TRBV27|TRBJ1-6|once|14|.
TGTGCCAGCAGTTTCGTGGGAGGGGATTCACCCCTCCACTTT
CASSFVGGDSPLHF
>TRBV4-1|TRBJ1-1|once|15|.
TGCGCCAGCAGCCAAGCGATGGGGGGGGTGACTGAAGCTTTCTTT
CASSQAMGGVTEAFF
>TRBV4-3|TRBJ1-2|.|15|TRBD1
TGCGCCAGCAGCCAAGATGACAGGGTCGGCTATGGCTACACCTTC
CASSQDDRVGYGYTF
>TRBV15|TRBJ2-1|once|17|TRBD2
TGTGCCACCAGCAGGGGTTTAGCGGGTTGGGGTAAGTGGAAGCAGTTCTTC
CATSRGLAGWGKWKQFF
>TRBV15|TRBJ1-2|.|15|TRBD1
TGTGCCACCAGCAACTGGGACAGCTCTAACTATGGCTACACCTTC
CATSNWDSSNYGYTF
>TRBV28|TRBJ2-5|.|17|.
TGTGCCAGCAGTTTTAGGGGGAAGGGGGAGTACCAAGAGACCCAGTACTTC
CASSFRGKGEYQETQYF
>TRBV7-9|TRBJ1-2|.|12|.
TGTGCCAGCAGCCCCGGACACTATGGCTACACCTTC
CASSPGHYGYTF
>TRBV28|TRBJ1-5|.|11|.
TGTGCCAGCAGGATGGGGGAGCCCCAGCATTTT
CASRMGEPQHF
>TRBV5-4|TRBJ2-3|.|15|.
TGTGCCAGCAGTCGGACGAGCAGACGCACAGATACGCAGTATTTT
CASSRTSRRTDTQYF
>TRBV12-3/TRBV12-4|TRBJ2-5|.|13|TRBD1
TGTGCCAGCAGCAAAGGACAGGGAGAGACCCAGTACTTC
CASSKGQGETQYF
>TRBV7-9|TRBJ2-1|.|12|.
TGTGCCAGCAGCCCCGACTACAATGAGCAGTTCTTC
CASSPDYNEQFF
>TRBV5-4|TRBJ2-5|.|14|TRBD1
TGTGCCAGCAGCTTGGACAGGGGGCTTGAGACCCAGTACTTC
CASSLDRGLETQYF
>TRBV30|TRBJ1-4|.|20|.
TGTGCCTGGAGTGGCTACAGGTCGGCAGCACCTTTTGCAACTAATGAAAAACTGTTTTTT
CAWSGYRSAAPFATNEKLFF
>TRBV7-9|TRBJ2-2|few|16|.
TGTGCCAGCAGCTTAGAGGCGGGCTTGAACACCGGGGAGCTGTTTTTT
CASSLEAGLNTGELFF
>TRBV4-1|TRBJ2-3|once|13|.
TGCGCCAGCAGCCAAGCCTACACAGATACGCAGTATTTT
CASSQAYTDTQYF
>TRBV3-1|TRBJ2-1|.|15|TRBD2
TGTGCCAGCAGCCGCGGACTAGTTGGGCACGATGAGCAGTTCTTC
CASSRGLVGHDEQFF
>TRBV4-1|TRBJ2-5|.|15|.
TGCGCCAGCAGCCAAGATCCGGGGGCACAGTGGACCCAGTACTTC
CASSQDPGAQWTQYF
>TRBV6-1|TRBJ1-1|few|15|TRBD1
TGTGCCAGCAGCAGCGACAGGGGACTGAACACTGAAGCTTTCTTT
CASSSDRGLNTEAFF
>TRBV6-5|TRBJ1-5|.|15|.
TGTGCCAGCAGTTACTCAGGGAGAGTGGGCCAGCCCCAGCATTTT
CASSYSGRVGQPQHF
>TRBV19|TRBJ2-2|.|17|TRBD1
TGTGCCAGTAGTCGGGCTCCGGGACAGGGTTTATGGGGGGAGCTGTTTTTT
CASSRAPGQGLWGELFF
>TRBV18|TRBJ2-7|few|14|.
TGTGCCAGCTCACCAGTCCCGGAGGGAGGCGAGCAGTACTTC
CASSPVPEGGEQYF
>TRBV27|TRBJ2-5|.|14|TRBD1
TGTGCCAGCAGTTCCAGGGGGCAGGGTGAGACCCAGTACTTC
CASSSRGQGETQYF